These T cell receptor beta chains were read from a single sample in a study of control samples from healthy donors and cancer patients. Using immunoSEQ multiplex PCR, the repertoire was profiled, and TCRdb retains in-frame clones only, with some absent. The sample records some 120,000 clones, 75% to 95% being singletons. The source material was blood. The receptor source for this set is a man aged 18 to 35 in good health. CDR3s include the opening cysteine and the closing phenylalanine or tryptophan. Each record gives: J gene, CDR3 length, clone size, D gene, V gene, CDR3 DNA, CDR3 protein. D genes are given only for firm matches. Expanded clones get a size class; other rows say once, few or many, or leave the size out.

>TRBJ1-1|16|NA|TRBD1|TRBV9
TGTGCCAGCAGCTCCGAGCAGGGGGGACCTTGGACTGAAGCTTTCTTT
CASSSEQGGPWTEAFF
>TRBJ1-6|16|few|NA|TRBV30
TGTGCCTGGAGAGCCGAAAGGAGCTCCTATAATTCACCCCTCCACTTT
CAWRAERSSYNSPLHF
>TRBJ2-5|14|NA|NA|TRBV19
TGTGCCAGTAGTACCGGCAAGGGTAGGGAGACCCAGTACTTC
CASSTGKGRETQYF
>TRBJ1-3|15|NA|TRBD1|TRBV18
TGTGCCAGCTCACCAGGGACAGGGAGAGGAAACACCATATATTTT
CASSPGTGRGNTIYF
>TRBJ1-5|14|NA|NA|TRBV27
TGTGCCAGCAGTTTATCGCAGGGAAATCAGCCCCAGCATTTT
CASSLSQGNQPQHF
>TRBJ1-1|14|once|TRBD1|TRBV19
TGTGCCAGTAGCCTGGGACAGGGAGTCACTGAAGCTTTCTTT
CASSLGQGVTEAFF
>TRBJ2-1|12|NA|TRBD1|TRBV29-1
TGCAGCGTGACCGGACAGGGTACTGAGCAGTTCTTC
CSVTGQGTEQFF
>TRBJ2-7|15|NA|TRBD1|TRBV7-9
TGTGCCAGCAGCCGGGGGACAGGGGGGTATGGCGAGCAGTACTTC
CASSRGTGGYGEQYF
>TRBJ2-1|15|NA|TRBD2|TRBV11-2
TGTGCCAGCAGCGATACTAGCGGGAGTTGGGATGAGCAGTTCTTC
CASSDTSGSWDEQFF
>TRBJ1-2|15|NA|TRBD1|TRBV5-6
TGTGCCAGCAGCCCGACAGGGGGAATCCTCTATGGCTACACCTTC
CASSPTGGILYGYTF
>TRBJ2-3|15|NA|NA|TRBV9
TGTGCCAGCAGCCCAACGACAGGATTCACAGATACGCAGTATTTT
CASSPTTGFTDTQYF
>TRBJ2-6|15|NA|NA|TRBV7-8
TGTGCCAGCAGCTTCCGAGACTCTGGGGCCAACGTCCTGACTTTC
CASSFRDSGANVLTF
>TRBJ1-5|15|NA|NA|TRBV5-5
TGTGCCAGCAGCTTGGGGGGGCAAGTCCGGCAGCCCCAGCATTTT
CASSLGGQVRQPQHF
>TRBJ2-3|12|NA|NA|TRBV5-1
TGCGCCAGCAAGCTTAGTGGGGATACGCAGTATTTT
CASKLSGDTQYF
>TRBJ2-1|16|NA|NA|TRBV9
TGTGCCAGCAGCCCATTTGTTGTGAAGTCCTACAATGAGCAGTTCTTC
CASSPFVVKSYNEQFF
>TRBJ1-5|16|NA|TRBD1|TRBV10-3
TGTGCCATCAGTGAGTCAAGGGACAGTCCTTGGCAGCCCCAGCATTTT
CAISESRDSPWQPQHF
>TRBJ1-5|14|NA|NA|TRBV28
TGTGCCAGCAGTAACAGGGACAGCAATCAGCCCCAGCATTTT
CASSNRDSNQPQHF
>TRBJ1-1|13|NA|TRBD1|TRBV6-6
TGTGCCAGCATCCATAAGGGGGCCGCTGAAGCTTTCTTT
CASIHKGAAEAFF
>TRBJ1-1|15|NA|TRBD1|TRBV5-1
TGCGCCAGCAGCGCCGGGACAGGGGGGAACACTGAAGCTTTCTTT
CASSAGTGGNTEAFF
>TRBJ1-2|16|once|NA|TRBV7-8
TGTGCCAGCAGCTCTGTTTCGTCGGAGGGTGTGAGCGGCTACACCTTC
CASSSVSSEGVSGYTF
>TRBJ1-1|12|NA|NA|TRBV10-3
TGTGCCATCTCCCAGGGAAACACTGAAGCTTTCTTT
CAISQGNTEAFF
>TRBJ1-6|15|NA|NA|TRBV11-2
TGTGCCAGCAGCTTAGATCGAGGAATCGATTCACCCCTCCACTTT
CASSLDRGIDSPLHF
>TRBJ2-2|16|NA|TRBD2|TRBV7-9
TGTGCCAGCAGCTTAGCGGTGCGGGAGCGAACCGGGGAGCTGTTTTTT
CASSLAVRERTGELFF
>TRBJ1-1|13|NA|NA|TRBV3-1/TRBV3-2
TGTGCCAGCAGAAGGGACCTCTCTACTGAAGCTTTCTTT
CASRRDLSTEAFF
>TRBJ1-6|15|NA|NA|TRBV6-5
TGTGCCAGCAGTTTACGGACGACAGTTAATTCACCCCTCCACTTT
CASSLRTTVNSPLHF
>TRBJ1-5|14|NA|NA|TRBV6-2/TRBV6-3
TGTGCCAGCAGTGCACACAGGGTCGGGCAGCCCCAGCATTTT
CASSAHRVGQPQHF
>TRBJ2-2|15|NA|TRBD2|TRBV4-3
TGCGCCAGCAGCCAAGCTAGCGGGAACACCGGGGAGCTGTTTTTT
CASSQASGNTGELFF
>TRBJ1-5|16|few|NA|TRBV2
TGTGCCAGCAGTGAGCAGGGTCGTTCAAGCAATCAGCCCCAGCATTTT
CASSEQGRSSNQPQHF
>TRBJ2-1|17|NA|TRBD2|TRBV6-6
TGTGCCAGCAGTCAAATACTAGCGGTAAGCTCCTACAATGAGCAGTTCTTC
CASSQILAVSSYNEQFF
>TRBJ1-2|15|NA|NA|TRBV6-5
TGTGCCAGCAGTCTGGGGGTTGGGACATCCTATGGCTACACCTTC
CASSLGVGTSYGYTF
>TRBJ1-3|14|NA|NA|TRBV5-1
TGCGCCAGCAGCTACGGGACCTCTGGAAACACCATATATTTT
CASSYGTSGNTIYF
>TRBJ2-5|15|once|TRBD2|TRBV28
TGTGCCAGCAGGGGACTAGCGGCGATCCAAGAGACCCAGTACTTC
CASRGLAAIQETQYF